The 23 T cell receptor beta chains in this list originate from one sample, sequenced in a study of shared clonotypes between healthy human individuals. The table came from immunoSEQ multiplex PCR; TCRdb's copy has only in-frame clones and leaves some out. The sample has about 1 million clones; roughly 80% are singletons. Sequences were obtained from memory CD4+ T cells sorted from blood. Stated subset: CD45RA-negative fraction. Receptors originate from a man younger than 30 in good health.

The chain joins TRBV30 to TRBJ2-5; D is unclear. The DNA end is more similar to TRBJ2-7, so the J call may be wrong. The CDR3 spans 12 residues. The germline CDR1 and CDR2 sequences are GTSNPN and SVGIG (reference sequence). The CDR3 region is CAWAQFSYEQYF. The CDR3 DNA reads TGTGCCTGGGCGCAGTTCTCCTACGAGCAGTACTTC.

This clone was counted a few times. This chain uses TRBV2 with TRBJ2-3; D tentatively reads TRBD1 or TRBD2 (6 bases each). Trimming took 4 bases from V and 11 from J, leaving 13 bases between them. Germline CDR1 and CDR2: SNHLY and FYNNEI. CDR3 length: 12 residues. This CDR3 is CASSGGGGGQYF. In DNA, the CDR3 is TGTGCCAGCAGTGGAGGGGGAGGAGGGCAGTATTTT.

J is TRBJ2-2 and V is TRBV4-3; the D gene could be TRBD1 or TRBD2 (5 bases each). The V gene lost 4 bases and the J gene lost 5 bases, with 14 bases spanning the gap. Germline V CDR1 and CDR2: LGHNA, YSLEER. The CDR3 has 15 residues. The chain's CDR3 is CASSPANWGTGELFF. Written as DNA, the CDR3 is TGCGCCAGCAGCCCGGCCAACTGGGGGACCGGGGAGCTGTTTTTT.

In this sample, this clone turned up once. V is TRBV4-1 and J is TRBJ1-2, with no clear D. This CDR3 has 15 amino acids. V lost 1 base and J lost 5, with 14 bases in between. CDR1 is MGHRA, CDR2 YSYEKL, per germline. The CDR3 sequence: CASSQVFSSGYGYTF. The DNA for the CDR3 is TGCGCCAGCAGCCAAGTATTCTCTTCGGGTTATGGCTACACCTTC.

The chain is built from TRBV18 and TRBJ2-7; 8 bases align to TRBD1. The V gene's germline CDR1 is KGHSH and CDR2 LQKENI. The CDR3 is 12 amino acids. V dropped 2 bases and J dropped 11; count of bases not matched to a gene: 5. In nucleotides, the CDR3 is TGTGCCAGCTCACCAGGACAGGGAACGGAGTACTTC. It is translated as CASSPGQGTEYF.

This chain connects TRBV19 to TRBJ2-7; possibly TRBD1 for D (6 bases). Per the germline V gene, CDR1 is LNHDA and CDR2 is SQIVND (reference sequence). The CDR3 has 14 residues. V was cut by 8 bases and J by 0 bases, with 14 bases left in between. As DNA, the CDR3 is TGTGCCAGTCGACAGGAACCCTCCTCCTACGAGCAGTACTTC. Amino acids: CASRQEPSSYEQYF.

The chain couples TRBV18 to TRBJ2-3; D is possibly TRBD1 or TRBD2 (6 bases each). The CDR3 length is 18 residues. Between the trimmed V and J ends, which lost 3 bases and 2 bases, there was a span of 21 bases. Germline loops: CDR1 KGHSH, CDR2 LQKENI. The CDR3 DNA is TGTGCCAGCTCACCTTTGGTATCCTACGGGGGCCCCACAGATACGCAGTATTTT. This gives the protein CASSPLVSYGGPTDTQYF.

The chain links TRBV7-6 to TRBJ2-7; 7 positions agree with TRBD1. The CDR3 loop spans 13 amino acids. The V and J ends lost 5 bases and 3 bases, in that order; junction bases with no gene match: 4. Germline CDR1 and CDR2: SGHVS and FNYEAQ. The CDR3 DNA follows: TGTGCCAGCAGCCGGGACAGTATCTACGAGCAGTACTTC. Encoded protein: CASSRDSIYEQYF. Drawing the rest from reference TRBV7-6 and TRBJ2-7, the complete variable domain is GAGVSQSPRYKVTKRGQDVALRCDPISGHVSLYWYRQALGQGPEFLTYFNYEAQQDKSGLPNDRFSAERPEGSISTLTIQRTEQRDSAMYRCASSRDSIYEQYFGPGTRLTVT.

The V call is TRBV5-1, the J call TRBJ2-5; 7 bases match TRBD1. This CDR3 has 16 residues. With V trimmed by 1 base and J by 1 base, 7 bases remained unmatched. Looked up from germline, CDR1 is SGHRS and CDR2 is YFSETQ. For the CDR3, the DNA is TGCGCCAGCAGCTTGCGACAGGGAAGGGCCCAAGAGACCCAGTACTTC. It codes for CASSLRQGRAQETQYF.

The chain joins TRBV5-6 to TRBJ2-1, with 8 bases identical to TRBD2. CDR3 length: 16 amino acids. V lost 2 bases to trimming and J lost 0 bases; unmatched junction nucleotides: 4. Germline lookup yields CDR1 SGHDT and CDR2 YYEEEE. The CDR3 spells CASSFIAGSSYNEQFF. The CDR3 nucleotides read TGTGCCAGCAGCTTCATAGCGGGGAGCTCCTACAATGAGCAGTTCTTC.

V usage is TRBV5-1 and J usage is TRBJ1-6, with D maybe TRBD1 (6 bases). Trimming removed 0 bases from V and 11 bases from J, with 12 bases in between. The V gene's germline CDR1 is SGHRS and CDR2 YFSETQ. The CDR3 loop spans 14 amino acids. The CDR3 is CASSLGAGETPLHF. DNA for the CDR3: TGCGCCAGCAGCTTGGGGGCAGGGGAGACACCCCTCCACTTT.

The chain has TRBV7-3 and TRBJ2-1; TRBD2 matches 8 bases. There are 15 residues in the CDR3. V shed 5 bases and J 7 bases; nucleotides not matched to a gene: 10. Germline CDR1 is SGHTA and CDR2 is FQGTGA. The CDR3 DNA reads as TGTGCCAGCAGCCCCCAGCGGGGGCAGAGGAATGAGCAGTTCTTC. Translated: CASSPQRGQRNEQFF.

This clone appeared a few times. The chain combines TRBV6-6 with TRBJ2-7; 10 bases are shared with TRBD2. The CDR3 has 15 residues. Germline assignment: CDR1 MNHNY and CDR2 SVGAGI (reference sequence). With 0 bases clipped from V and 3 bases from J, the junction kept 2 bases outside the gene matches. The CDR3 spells CASSYSASGSYEQYF. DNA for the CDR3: TGTGCCAGCAGTTACTCGGCTAGCGGGAGCTACGAGCAGTACTTC.

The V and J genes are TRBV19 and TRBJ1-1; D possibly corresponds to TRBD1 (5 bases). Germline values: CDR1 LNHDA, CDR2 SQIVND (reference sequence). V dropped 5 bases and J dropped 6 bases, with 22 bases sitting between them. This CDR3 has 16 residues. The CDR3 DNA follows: TGTGCCAGTAGTGCACACTCGGGAGGGGTTCCGGCTGAAGCTTTCTTT. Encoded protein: CASSAHSGGVPAEAFF.

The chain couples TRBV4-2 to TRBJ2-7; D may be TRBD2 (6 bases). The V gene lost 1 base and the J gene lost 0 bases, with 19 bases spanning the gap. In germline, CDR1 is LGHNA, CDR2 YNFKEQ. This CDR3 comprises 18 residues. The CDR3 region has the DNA TGTGCCAGCAGCCAAGGACCTCTTGCGGGGAGCAGCTCCTACGAGCAGTACTTC. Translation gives CASSQGPLAGSSSYEQYF.

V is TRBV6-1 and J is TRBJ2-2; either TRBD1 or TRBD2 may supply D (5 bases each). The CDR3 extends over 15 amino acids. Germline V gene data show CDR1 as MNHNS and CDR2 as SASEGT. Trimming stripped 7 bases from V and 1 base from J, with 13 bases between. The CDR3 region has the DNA TGTGCCAGCATTTGGGGGAGACTGAACACCGGGGAGCTGTTTTTT. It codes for CASIWGRLNTGELFF.

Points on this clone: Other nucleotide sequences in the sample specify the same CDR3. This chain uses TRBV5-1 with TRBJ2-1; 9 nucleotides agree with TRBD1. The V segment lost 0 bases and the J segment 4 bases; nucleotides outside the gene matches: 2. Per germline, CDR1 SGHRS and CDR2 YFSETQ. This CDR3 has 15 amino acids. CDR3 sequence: CASSLEQGAYNEQFF. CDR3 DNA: TGCGCCAGCAGCTTGGAACAGGGGGCGTACAATGAGCAGTTCTTC.

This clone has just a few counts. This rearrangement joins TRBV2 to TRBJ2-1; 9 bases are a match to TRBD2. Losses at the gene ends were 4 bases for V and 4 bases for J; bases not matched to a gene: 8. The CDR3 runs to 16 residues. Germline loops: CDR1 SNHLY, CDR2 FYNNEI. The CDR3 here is CASSAAGGEKYNEQFF. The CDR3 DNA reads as TGTGCCAGCAGTGCAGCGGGAGGCGAAAAATACAATGAGCAGTTCTTC.

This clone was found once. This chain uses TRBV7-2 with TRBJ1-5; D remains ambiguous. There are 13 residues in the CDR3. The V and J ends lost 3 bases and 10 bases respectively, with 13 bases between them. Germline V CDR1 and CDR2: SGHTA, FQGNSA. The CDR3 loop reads CASSFPGLGPQHF. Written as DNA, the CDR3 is TGTGCCAGCAGCTTCCCCGGGCTCGGACCCCAGCATTTT.

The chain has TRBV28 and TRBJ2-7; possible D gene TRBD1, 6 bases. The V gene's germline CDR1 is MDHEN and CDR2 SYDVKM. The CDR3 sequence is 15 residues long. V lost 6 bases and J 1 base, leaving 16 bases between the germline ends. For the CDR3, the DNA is TGTGCCAGCAGACAGGGTTTTGTTCCTTCCTACGAGCAGTACTTC. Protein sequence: CASRQGFVPSYEQYF.

The CDR3 loop is CASSSRGSGANVLTF. DNA for the CDR3: TGTGCCAGCAGCTCCAGGGGTTCCGGGGCCAACGTCCTGACTTTC. The chain links TRBV11-2 to TRBJ2-6; tentative D call: TRBD1 (6 bases). The CDR3 loop spans 15 amino acids. The germline gives CDR1 SGHAT, CDR2 FQNNGV. The V and J ends lost 4 bases and 4 bases respectively, with 11 bases between them.

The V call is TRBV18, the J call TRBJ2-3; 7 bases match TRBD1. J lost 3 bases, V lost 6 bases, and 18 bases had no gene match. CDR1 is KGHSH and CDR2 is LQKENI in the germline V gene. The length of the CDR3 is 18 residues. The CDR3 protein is CASSPNRGGIGLTDTQYF. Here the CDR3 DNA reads TGTGCCAGCTCCCCAAACAGGGGTGGGATCGGCCTTACAGATACGCAGTATTTT.

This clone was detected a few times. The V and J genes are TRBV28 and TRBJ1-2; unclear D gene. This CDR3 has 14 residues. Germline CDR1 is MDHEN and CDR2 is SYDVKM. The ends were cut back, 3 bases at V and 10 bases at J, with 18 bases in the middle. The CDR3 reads CASSFSGPLRDYTF. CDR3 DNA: TGTGCCAGCAGTTTCTCGGGCCCCTTAAGAGACTACACCTTC.